Included here is one T cell receptor (beta chain) sequence, with context. The data were obtained in a study of blood T cell repertoires in COVID-19. Study overall: In each case, the material was cDNA or gDNA derived from T cells, B-cell-depleted T cells, or PBMCs.

How the authors handled the data: Reference gene primer amplification gave estimated nucleated cell counts. Here immunoSEQ multiplex PCR was the method, and the copy in TCRdb shows in-frame clones only, minus some. V and J calls and clone size are given by that table; D and trimming were obtained from the DNA. The sample lists some 180,000 clones; around 80% were seen once. V was pared by 1 base and J by 2 bases, with 9 bases between. Germline V lookup: CDR1 SGHAT, CDR2 FQNNGV. This CDR3 has 15 amino acids. This clonotype was sampled from an elderly woman with active or convalescent COVID-19. The chain combines TRBV11-2 with TRBJ1-3; tentatively, D is TRBD1 (5 bases). Sequencing was done on a sample of peripheral blood. CDR3 sequence: CASSLVGVPGNTIYF. The CDR3, as DNA: TGTGCCAGCAGCTTAGTAGGGGTACCTGGAAACACCATATATTTT.